This T cell receptor (beta chain) was documented in a study of T cells in Graves' hyperthyroidism and ophthalmopathy. Points from the study as a whole: Most expanded thyroid clonotypes above 0.001 also appeared in blood.

Hyperthyroidism of Graves' type that showed no ophthalmopathy progression within 18 months was stable. In making diagnoses, clinical symptoms, serum thyroxine and TRAb, thyroid ultrasound and orbital computed tomography were all used. The PBMCs studied were ones that came from approximately 9.9 ml fresh peripheral blood. Using RNA transcripts as the source, TCR beta CDR3 regions were amplified. When the TCR CDR3 underwent first-round RT-PCR, the HTBI primer set was used. TCRdb itself ran the multiplex PCR reads through MiXCR, one entry per CDR3 protein. The sample lists approximately 700,000 distinct CDR3 sequences, roughly 15% seen once, with approximately 8% in the top ten. Many counts were recorded for this clonotype. The antigen remains unidentified. The specimen sequenced was blood. The sequence was collected from a man younger than 35 with Graves' hyperthyroidism.

The CDR3 is CASIAHEQYF. The CDR3 DNA is TGTGCCAGCATAGCCCACGAGCAGTACTTC. The chain recombines TRBV2 with TRBJ2-7; D is unclear. The CDR3 runs 10 residues. Trimming took off 7 bases at V and 5 bases at J, with 6 bases between the two ends. Looked up from germline, CDR1 is SNHLY and CDR2 is FYNNEI.